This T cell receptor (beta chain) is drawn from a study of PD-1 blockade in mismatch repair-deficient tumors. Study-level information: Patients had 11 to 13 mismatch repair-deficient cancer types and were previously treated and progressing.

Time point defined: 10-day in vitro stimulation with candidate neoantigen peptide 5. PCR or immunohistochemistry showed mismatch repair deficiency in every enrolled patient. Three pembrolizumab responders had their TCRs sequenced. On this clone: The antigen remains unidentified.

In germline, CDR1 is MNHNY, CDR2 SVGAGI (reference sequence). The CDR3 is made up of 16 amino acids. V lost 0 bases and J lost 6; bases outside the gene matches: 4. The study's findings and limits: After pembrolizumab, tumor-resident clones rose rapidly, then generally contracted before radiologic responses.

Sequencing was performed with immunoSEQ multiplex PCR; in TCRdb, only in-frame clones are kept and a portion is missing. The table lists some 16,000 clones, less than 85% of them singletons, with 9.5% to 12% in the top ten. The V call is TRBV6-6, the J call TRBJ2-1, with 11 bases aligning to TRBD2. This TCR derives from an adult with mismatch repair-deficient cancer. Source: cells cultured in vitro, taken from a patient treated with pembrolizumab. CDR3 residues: CASSYSATSGTNEQFF. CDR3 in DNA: TGTGCCAGCAGTTACTCCGCGACTAGCGGGACCAATGAGCAGTTCTTC.